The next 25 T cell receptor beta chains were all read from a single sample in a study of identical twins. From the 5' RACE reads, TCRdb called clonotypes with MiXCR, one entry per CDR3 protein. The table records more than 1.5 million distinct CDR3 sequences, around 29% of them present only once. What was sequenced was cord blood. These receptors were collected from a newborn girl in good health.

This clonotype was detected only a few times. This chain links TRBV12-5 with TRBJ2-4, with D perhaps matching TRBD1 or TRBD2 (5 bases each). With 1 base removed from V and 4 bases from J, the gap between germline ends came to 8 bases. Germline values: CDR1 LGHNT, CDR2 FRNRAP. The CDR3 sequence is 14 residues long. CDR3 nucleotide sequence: TGTGCTAGTGGTTTGGCGGGGCTGAAAAACATTCAGTACTTC. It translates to CASGLAGLKNIQYF.

The CDR3 coding sequence is TGTGCCAGCAGCTTTTTTCGCCCGGACAGGGCGGTACCCCAGCATTTT. Encoded protein: CASSFFRPDRAVPQHF. The genes are TRBV5-8 and TRBJ1-5; 8 bases agree with TRBD1. V lost 2 bases and J lost 10; bases outside the gene matches: 14. Germline V CDR1 and CDR2: SGHTS, YDEGEE. The CDR3 has 16 amino acids. Based on the CDR3 plus reference TRBV5-8 and TRBJ1-5, the full variable domain is EAGVTQSPTHLIKTRGQQATLRCSPISGHTSVYWYQQALGLGLQFLLWYDEGEERNRGNFPPRFSGRQFPNYSSELNVNALELEDSALYLCASSFFRPDRAVPQHFGDGTRLSIL.

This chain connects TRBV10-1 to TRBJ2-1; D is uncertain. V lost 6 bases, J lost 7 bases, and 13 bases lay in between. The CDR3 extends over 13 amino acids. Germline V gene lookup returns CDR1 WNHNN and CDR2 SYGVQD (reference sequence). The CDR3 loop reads CASSRWRGNEQFF. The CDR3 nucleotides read TGCGCCAGCAGCCGTTGGAGAGGTAATGAGCAGTTCTTC.

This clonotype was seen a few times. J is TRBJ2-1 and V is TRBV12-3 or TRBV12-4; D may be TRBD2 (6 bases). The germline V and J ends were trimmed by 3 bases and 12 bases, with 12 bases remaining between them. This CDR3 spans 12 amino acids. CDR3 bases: TGTGCCAGCAGTTTGGGGGGTACTGGGCAGTTCTTC. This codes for CASSLGGTGQFF.

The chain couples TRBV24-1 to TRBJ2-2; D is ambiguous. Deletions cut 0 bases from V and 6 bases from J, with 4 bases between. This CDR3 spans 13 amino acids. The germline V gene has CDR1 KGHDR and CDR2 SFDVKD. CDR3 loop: CATSDLRAGELFF. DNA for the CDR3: TGTGCCACCAGTGATTTGAGGGCCGGGGAGCTGTTTTTT.

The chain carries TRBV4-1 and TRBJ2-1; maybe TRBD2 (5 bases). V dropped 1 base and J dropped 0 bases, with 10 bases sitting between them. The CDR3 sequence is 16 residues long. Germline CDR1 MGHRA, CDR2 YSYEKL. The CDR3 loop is CASSQVGLSSYNEQFF. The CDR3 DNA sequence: TGCGCCAGCAGCCAAGTAGGACTGAGCTCCTACAATGAGCAGTTCTTC.

CDR3 sequence: CASRNDSSYNEQYF. In DNA form, the CDR3 reads TGCGCCAGCAGGAACGACAGCTCCTACAATGAGCAGTACTTC. This chain uses TRBV5-1 with TRBJ2-1, with D possibly matching TRBD1 (5 bases). Judging by the DNA end, TRBJ2-7 fits better; the J call may be wrong. CDR1 SGHRS and CDR2 YFSETQ come from the germline V gene. The CDR3 extends over 14 amino acids.

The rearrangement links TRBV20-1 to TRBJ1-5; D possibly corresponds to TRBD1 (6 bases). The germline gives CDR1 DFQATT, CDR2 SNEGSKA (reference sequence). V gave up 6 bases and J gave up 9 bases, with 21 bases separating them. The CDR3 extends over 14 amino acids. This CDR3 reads CSAARGGMGSPQHF. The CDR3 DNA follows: TGCAGTGCCGCACGAGGGGGGATGGGATCGCCCCAGCATTTT.

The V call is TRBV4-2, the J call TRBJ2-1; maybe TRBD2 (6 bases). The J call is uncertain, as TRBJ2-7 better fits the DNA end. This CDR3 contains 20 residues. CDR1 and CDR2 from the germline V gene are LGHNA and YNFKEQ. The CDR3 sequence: CASSHRSPDYTLHPYNEQYF. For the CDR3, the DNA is TGTGCCAGCAGCCACCGATCCCCGGACTATACACTTCATCCCTACAATGAGCAGTACTTC.

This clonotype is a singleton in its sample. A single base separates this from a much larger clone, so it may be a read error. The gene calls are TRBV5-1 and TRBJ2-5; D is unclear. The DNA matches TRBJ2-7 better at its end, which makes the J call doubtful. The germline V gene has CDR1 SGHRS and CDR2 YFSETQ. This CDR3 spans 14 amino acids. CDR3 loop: CASSLQLPPHEQYF. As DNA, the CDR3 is TGCGCCAGCAGCTTGCAGCTTCCACCCCACGAGCAGTACTTC.

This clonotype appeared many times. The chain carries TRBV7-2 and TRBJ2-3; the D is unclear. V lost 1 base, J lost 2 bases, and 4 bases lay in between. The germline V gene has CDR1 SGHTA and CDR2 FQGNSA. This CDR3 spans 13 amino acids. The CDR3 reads CASSLGTTDTQYF. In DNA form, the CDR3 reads TGTGCCAGCAGCTTAGGGACCACAGATACGCAGTATTTT.

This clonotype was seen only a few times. The CDR3 nucleotides read TGTGCCAGCAGTTCTGGAGGGGTAGGGTTAAAAAACATTCAGTACTTC. It encodes CASSSGGVGLKNIQYF. The V gene is TRBV28, the J gene TRBJ2-4; TRBD2 is a possible D gene (6 bases). Germline CDR1 reads MDHEN; CDR2 reads SYDVKM. This CDR3 has 16 residues. With 4 bases removed from V and 4 bases from J, the gap between germline ends came to 17 bases.

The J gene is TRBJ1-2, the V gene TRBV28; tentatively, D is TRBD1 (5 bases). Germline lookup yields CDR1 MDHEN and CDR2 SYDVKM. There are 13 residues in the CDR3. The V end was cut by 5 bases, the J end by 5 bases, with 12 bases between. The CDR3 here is CASSRGREYGYTF. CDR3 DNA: TGTGCCAGCAGTAGGGGTAGGGAGTATGGCTACACCTTC.

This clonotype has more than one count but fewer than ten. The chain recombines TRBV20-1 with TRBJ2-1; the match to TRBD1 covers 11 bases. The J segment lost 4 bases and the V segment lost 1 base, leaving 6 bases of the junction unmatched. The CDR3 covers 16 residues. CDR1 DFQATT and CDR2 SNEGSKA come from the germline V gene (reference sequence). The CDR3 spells CSARVRDRGGYNEQFF. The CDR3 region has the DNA TGCAGTGCTAGAGTGAGGGACAGGGGGGGATACAATGAGCAGTTCTTC.

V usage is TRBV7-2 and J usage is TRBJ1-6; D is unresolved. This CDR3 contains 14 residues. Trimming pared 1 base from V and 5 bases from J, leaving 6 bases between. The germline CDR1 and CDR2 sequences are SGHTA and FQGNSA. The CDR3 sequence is CASSLDRHNSPLHF. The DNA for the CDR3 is TGTGCCAGCAGCTTAGACCGGCATAATTCACCCCTCCACTTT.

The CDR3 bases are TGCGCCAGCAGCTTAGGACTAGCGGGGAGCTCGAACACCGGGGAGCTGTTTTTT. It yields the protein CASSLGLAGSSNTGELFF. The chain couples TRBV5-1 to TRBJ2-2; 12 nucleotides line up with TRBD2. V lost 2 bases to trimming and J lost 0 bases; unmatched junction nucleotides: 5. The germline V gene encodes CDR1 SGHRS and CDR2 YFSETQ. This CDR3 has 18 residues.

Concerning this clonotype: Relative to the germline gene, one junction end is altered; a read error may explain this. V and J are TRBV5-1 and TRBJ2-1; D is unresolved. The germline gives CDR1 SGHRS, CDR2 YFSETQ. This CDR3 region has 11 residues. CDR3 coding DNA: TGTGCCAGCAGCTTAGTCGAGACCCAGTTCTTC. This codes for CASSLVETQFF. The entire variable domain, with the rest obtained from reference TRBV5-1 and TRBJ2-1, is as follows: KAGVTQTPRYLIKTRGQQVTLSCSPISGHRSVSWYQQTPGQGLQFLFEYFSETQRNKGNFPGRFSGRQFSNSRSEMNVSTLELGDSALYLCASSLVETQFFGPGTRLTVL.

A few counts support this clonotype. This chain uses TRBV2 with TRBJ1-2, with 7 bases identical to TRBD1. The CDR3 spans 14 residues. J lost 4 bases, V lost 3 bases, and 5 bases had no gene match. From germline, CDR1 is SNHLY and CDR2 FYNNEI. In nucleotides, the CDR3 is TGTGCCAGCAGTGAGAGGTGGGACAGCTATGGCTACACCTTC. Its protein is CASSERWDSYGYTF.

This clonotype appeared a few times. The CDR3: CASSPTLETQYF. The CDR3, as DNA: TGCGCCAGCAGCCCGACTCTGGAGACCCAGTACTTC. V is TRBV5-1 and J is TRBJ2-5; D unresolved. The CDR3 is made up of 12 amino acids. Trimming stripped 4 bases from V and 5 bases from J, with 9 bases between. Germline V gives CDR1 SGHRS, CDR2 YFSETQ.

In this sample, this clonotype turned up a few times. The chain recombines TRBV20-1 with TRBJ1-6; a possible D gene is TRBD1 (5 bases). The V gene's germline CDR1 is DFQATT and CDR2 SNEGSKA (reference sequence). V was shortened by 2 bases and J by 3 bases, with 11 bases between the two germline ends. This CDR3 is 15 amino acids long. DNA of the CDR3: TGCAGTGCTAGAATAGGGGCATACTATAATTCACCCCTCCACTTT. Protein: CSARIGAYYNSPLHF.

Written as DNA, the CDR3 is TGTGCCAGCAGTGAAGCGCCAGGGGTCGCAACTAATGAAAAACTGTTTTTT. This sequence encodes CASSEAPGVATNEKLFF. The J gene is TRBJ1-4, the V gene TRBV6-1, with TRBD1 as a possible D gene (6 bases). The V end was cut by 0 bases, the J end by 0 bases, with 11 bases between. Germline CDR1 reads MNHNS; CDR2 reads SASEGT. CDR3 size: 17 residues.

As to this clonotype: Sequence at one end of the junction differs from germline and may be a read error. The CDR3 region has the DNA TGTGCCAGCAGCGCACGGACGGTGAACACTAAAGCTTTCTTT. It codes for CASSARTVNTKAFF. The J gene is TRBJ1-1, the V gene TRBV7-9; D gene uncertain. The germline CDR1 and CDR2 sequences are SEHNR and FQNEAQ (reference sequence). CDR3 length: 14 amino acids.

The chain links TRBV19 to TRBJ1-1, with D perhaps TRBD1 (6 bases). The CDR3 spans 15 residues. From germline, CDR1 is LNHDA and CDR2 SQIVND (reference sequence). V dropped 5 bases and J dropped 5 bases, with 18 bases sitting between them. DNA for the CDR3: TGTGCCAGTAGTGCGAACAGGGTTCGGAGGACTGAAGCTTTCTTT. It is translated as CASSANRVRRTEAFF.

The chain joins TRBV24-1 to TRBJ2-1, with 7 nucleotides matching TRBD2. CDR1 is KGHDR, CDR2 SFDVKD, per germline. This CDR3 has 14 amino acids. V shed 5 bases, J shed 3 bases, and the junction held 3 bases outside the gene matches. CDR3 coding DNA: TGTGCCACCAGTGTGGGGGGGGGCTACAATGAGCAGTTCTTC. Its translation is CATSVGGGYNEQFF.

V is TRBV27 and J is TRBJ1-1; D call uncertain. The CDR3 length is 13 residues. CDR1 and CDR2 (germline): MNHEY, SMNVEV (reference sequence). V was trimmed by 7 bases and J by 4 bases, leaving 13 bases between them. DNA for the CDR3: TGTGCCAGCAATGAGCGCCTAGGCACTGAAGCTTTCTTT. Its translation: CASNERLGTEAFF.